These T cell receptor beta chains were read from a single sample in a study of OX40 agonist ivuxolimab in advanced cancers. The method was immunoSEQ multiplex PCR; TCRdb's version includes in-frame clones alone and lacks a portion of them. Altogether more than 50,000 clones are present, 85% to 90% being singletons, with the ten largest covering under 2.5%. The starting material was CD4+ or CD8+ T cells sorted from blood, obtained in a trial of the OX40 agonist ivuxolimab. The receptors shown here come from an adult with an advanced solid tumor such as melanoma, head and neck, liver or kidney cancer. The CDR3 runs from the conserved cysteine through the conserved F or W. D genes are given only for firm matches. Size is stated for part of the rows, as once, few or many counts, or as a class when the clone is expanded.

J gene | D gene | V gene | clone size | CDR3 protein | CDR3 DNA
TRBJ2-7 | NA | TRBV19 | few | CASSIEALSSYEQYF | TGTGCCAGTAGTATAGAAGCTCTAAGCTCCTACGAGCAGTACTTC
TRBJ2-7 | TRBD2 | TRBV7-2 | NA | CASSSRTSGGEQYF | TGTGCCAGCAGCTCCCGGACTAGCGGGGGGGAGCAGTACTTC
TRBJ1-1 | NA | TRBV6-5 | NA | CASSYRAGVMNTEAFF | TGTGCCAGCAGTTACCGGGCGGGGGTGATGAACACTGAAGCTTTCTTT
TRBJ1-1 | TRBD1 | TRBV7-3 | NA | CASSLGTGTNEAFF | TGTGCCAGCAGCCTAGGGACAGGGACGAATGAAGCTTTCTTT
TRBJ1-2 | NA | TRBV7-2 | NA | CASSRQSNYGYTF | TGTGCCAGCAGCAGACAGTCTAACTATGGCTACACCTTC
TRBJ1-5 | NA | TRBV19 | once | CASSVHRVSNQPQHF | TGTGCCAGTAGTGTCCACAGGGTAAGCAATCAGCCCCAGCATTTT
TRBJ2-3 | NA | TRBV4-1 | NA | CASRFPKIRGGPQSTDTQYF | TGCGCCAGCCGCTTCCCAAAAATCAGGGGGGGGCCGCAAAGCACAGATACGCAGTATTTT
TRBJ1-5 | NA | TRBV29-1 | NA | CSVTGTQDQPQHF | TGCAGCGTCACCGGGACCCAAGATCAGCCCCAGCATTTT
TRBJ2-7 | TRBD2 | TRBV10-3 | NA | CAISDPRGGADEQYF | TGTGCCATCAGTGACCCCCGCGGGGGAGCGGACGAGCAGTACTTC
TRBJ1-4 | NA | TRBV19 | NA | CASGVNWGNEKLFF | TGTGCCAGTGGCGTTAACTGGGGGAATGAAAAACTGTTTTTT
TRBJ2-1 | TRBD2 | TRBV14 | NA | CASSFASGSGEQFF | TGTGCCAGCAGTTTCGCTAGCGGGAGCGGTGAGCAGTTCTTC
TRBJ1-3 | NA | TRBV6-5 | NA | CASTFGNTIYF | TGTGCCAGCACGTTTGGAAACACCATATATTTT
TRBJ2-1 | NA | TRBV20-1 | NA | CSASPRDEQFF | TGCAGTGCTAGCCCCAGGGATGAGCAGTTCTTC
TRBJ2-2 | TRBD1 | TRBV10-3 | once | CAIEDRTGLSRGELFF | TGTGCCATCGAAGATAGGACAGGGCTATCACGGGGGGAGCTGTTTTTT
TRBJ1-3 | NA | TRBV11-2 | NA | CASSPGFSGNTIYF | TGTGCCAGCAGTCCTGGGTTCTCTGGAAACACCATATATTTT
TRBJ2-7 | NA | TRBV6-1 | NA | CASSEDPRGREQYF | TGTGCCAGCAGTGAAGACCCGAGGGGTAGAGAGCAGTACTTC
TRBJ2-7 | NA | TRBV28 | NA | CASSLRQGNYEQYF | TGTGCCAGCAGTTTGAGGCAGGGGAACTACGAGCAGTACTTC
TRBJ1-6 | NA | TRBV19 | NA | CASSVRDGGSSYNSPLHF | TGTGCCAGTAGTGTAAGGGACGGAGGAAGCTCCTATAATTCACCCCTCCACTTT
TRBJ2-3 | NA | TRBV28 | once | CASREGGSTDTQYF | TGTGCCAGCAGAGAGGGGGGCTCCACAGATACGCAGTATTTT
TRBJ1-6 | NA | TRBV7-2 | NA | CASSRSGSYNSPLHF | TGTGCCAGCAGCAGATCCGGCTCCTATAATTCACCCCTCCACTTT
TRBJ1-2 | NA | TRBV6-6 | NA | CASRLTGYYGYTF | TGTGCCAGCAGGCTAACAGGGTACTATGGCTACACCTTC
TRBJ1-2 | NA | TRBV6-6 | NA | CASSYGGSGNYGYTF | TGTGCCAGCAGTTACGGAGGGAGTGGTAACTATGGCTACACCTTC
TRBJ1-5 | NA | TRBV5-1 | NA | CASSYQGGGQPQHF | TGCGCCAGCAGTTATCAGGGTGGTGGACAGCCCCAGCATTTT
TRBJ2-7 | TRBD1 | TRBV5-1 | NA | CASSWVDRGGEQYF | TGCGCCAGCAGCTGGGTTGACAGGGGAGGCGAGCAGTACTTC
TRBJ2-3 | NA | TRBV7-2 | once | CASSLRGPSTDTQYF | TGTGCCAGCAGCCTACGCGGTCCATCCACAGATACGCAGTATTTT
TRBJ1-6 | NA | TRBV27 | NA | CASGLMGKSPLHF | TGTGCCAGCGGGTTGATGGGGAAGTCACCCCTCCACTTT
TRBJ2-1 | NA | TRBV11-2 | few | CASSLVGGGEQFF | TGTGCCAGCAGCTTAGTGGGTGGGGGTGAGCAGTTCTTC
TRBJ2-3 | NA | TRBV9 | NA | CASSVEEGFSTDTQYF | TGTGCCAGCAGCGTAGAGGAGGGATTCAGCACAGATACGCAGTATTTT
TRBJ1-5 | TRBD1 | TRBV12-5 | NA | CASGLGTGGLQPQHF | TGTGCTAGTGGTTTGGGCACAGGGGGTCTTCAGCCCCAGCATTTT
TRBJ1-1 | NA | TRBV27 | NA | CASSLQERREAFF | TGTGCCAGCAGCCTACAGGAACGGAGAGAAGCTTTCTTT
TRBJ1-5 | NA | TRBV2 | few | CASSPTNSNQPQHF | TGTGCCAGCAGTCCCACGAATAGCAATCAGCCCCAGCATTTT
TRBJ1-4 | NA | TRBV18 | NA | CASSRTETDEKLFF | TGTGCCAGCTCTCGGACGGAAACGGATGAAAAACTGTTTTTT
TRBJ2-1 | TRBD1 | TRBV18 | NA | CASSLRTGSDTYNEQFF | TGTGCCAGCTCACTAAGGACAGGATCCGATACCTACAATGAGCAGTTCTTC
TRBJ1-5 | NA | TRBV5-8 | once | CASSLEGYQPQHF | TGTGCCAGCAGCTTGGAGGGGTATCAGCCCCAGCATTTT
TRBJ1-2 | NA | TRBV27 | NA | CASSPFIGPTEYYGYTF | TGTGCCAGCAGTCCTTTTATAGGTCCGACAGAATACTATGGCTACACCTTC
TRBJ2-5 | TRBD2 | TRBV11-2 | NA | CASSLLAGTETQYF | TGTGCCAGCAGCTTACTAGCGGGAACAGAGACCCAGTACTTC
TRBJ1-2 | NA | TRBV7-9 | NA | CASSHRPNYGYTF | TGTGCCAGCAGTCACAGGCCTAACTATGGCTACACCTTC
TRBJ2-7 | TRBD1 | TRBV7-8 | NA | CASSWDRVSYEQYF | TGTGCCAGCAGCTGGGACAGAGTCTCCTACGAGCAGTACTTC
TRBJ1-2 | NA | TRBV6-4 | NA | CASSALQGSVEGYTF | TGTGCCAGCAGTGCTTTACAGGGTAGTGTTGAGGGCTACACCTTC
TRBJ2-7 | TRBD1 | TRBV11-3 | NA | CASSLSQGAYEQYF | TGTGCCAGCAGCTTATCACAGGGGGCCTACGAGCAGTACTTC
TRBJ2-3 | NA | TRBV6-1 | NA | CASSEGLNTDTQYF | TGTGCCAGCAGTGAAGGACTCAACACAGATACGCAGTATTTT
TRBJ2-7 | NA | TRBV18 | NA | CASSPSSGIYEQYF | TGTGCCAGCTCCCCCAGTTCAGGGATCTACGAGCAGTACTTC
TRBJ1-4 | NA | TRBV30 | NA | CAWSVLAEKLFF | TGTGCCTGGAGTGTACTGGCGGAAAAACTGTTTTTT
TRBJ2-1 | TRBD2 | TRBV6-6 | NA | CASSRGGFYNEQFF | TGTGCCAGCAGTCGGGGGGGGTTTTACAATGAGCAGTTCTTC
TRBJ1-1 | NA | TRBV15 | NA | CATSVQGNTEAFF | TGTGCCACCAGCGTTCAGGGGAACACTGAAGCTTTCTTT
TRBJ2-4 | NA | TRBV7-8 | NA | CASSLVFSGGQNIQYF | TGTGCCAGCAGCTTAGTATTCTCCGGCGGGCAAAACATTCAGTACTTC
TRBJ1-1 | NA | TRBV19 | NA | CASSIQGGDTEAFF | TGTGCCAGTAGTATACAGGGTGGGGACACTGAAGCTTTCTTT
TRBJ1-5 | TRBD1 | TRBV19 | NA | CASGGILGGPHPNQPQHF | TGTGCCAGTGGGGGTATTTTAGGGGGCCCTCACCCCAATCAGCCCCAGCATTTT
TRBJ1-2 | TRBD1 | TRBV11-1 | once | CASSKRTGEGYTF | TGTGCCAGCAGCAAACGGACAGGGGAAGGTTACACCTTC
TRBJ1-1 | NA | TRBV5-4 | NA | CASSLAPENTEAFF | TGTGCCAGCAGTCTGGCACCGGAGAACACTGAAGCTTTCTTT
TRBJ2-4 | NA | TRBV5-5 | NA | CASSLARRGIENIQYF | TGTGCCAGCAGCTTGGCCAGACGGGGGATCGAAAACATTCAGTACTTC
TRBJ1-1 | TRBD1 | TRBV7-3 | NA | CASSLQGEGTEAFF | TGTGCCAGCAGCTTACAGGGGGAGGGCACTGAAGCTTTCTTT